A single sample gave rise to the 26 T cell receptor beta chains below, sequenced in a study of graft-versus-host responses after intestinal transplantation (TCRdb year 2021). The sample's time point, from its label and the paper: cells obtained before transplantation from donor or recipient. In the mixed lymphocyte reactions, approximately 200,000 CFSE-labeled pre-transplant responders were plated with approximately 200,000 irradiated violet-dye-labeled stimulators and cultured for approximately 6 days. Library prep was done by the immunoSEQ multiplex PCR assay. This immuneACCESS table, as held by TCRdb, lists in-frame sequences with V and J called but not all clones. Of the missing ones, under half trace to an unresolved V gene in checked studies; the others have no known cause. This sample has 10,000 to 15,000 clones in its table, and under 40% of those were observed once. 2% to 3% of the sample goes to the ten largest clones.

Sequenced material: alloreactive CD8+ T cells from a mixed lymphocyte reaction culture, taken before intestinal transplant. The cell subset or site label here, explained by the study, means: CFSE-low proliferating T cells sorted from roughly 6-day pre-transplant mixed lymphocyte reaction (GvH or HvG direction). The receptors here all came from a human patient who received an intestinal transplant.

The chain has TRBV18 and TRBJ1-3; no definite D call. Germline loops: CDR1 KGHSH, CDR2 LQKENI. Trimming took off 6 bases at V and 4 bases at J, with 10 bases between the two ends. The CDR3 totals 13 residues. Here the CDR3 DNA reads TGTGCCAGCTCGCCGGGCCCCGGAAACACCATATATTTT. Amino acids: CASSPGPGNTIYF.

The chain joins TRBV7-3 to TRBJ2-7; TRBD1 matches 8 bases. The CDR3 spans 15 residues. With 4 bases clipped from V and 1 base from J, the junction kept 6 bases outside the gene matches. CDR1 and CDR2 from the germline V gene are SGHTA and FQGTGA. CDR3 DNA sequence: TGTGCCAGCAGCTCCGGACAGGGCCTATCCTACGAGCAGTACTTC. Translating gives CASSSGQGLSYEQYF. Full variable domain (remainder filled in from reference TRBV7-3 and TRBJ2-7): GAGVSQTPSNKVTEKGKYVELRCDPISGHTALYWYRQSLGQGPEFLIYFQGTGAADDSGLPNDRFFAVRPEGSVSTLKIQRTERGDSAVYLCASSSGQGLSYEQYFGPGTRLTVT.

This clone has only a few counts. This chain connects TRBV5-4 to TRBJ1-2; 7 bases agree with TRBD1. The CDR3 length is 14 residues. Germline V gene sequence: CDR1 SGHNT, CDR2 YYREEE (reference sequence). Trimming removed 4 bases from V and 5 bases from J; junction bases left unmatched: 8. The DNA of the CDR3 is TGTGCCAGCAGCCCATGGACAGGAGGTTATGGCTACACCTTC. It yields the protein CASSPWTGGYGYTF. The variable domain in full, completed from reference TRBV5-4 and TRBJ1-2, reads ETGVTQSPTHLIKTRGQQVTLRCSSQSGHNTVSWYQQALGQGPQFIFQYYREEENGRGNFPPRFSGLQFPNYSSELNVNALELDDSALYLCASSPWTGGYGYTFGSGTRLTVV.

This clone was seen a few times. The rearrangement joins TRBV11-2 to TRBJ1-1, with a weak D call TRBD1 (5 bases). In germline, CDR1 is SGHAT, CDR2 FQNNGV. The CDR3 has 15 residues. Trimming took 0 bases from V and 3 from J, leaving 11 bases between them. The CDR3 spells CASSLEWGGDTEAFF. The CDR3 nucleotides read TGTGCCAGCAGCTTAGAGTGGGGGGGAGACACTGAAGCTTTCTTT.

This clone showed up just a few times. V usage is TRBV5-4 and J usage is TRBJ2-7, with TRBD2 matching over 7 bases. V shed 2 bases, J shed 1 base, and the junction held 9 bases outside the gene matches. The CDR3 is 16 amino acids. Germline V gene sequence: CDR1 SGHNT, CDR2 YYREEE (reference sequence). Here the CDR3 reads CASSFGAGSASYEQYF. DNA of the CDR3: TGTGCCAGCAGCTTCGGAGCGGGGAGTGCTTCCTACGAGCAGTACTTC.

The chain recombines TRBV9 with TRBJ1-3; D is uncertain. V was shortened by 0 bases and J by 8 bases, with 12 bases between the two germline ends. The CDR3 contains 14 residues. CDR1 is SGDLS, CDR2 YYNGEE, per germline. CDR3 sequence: CASSVGSLGYTIYF. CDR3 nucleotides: TGTGCCAGCAGCGTAGGATCCCTCGGGTACACCATATATTTT.

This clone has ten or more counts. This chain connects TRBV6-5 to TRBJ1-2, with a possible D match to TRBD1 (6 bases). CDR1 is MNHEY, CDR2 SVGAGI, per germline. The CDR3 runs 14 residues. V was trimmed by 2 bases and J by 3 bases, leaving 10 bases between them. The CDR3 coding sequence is TGTGCCAGCAGTTACGGGGGGGCGGACTATGGCTACACCTTC. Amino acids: CASSYGGADYGYTF.

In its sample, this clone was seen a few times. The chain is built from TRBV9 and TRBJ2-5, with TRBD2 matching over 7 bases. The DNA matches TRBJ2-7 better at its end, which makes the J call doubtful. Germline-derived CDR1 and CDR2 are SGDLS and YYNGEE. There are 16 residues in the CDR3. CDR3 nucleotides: TGTGCCAGCAGCGAGCCCTCTGGTGGCGGGGGATCCGAGCAGTACTTC. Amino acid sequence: CASSEPSGGGGSEQYF.

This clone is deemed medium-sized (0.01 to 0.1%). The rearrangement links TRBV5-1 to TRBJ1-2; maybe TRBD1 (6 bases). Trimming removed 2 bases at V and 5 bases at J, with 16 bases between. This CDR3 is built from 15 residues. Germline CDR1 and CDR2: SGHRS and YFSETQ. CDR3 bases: TGCGCCAGCAGCTTATTGGTCAGGGGTCCTTATGGCTACACCTTC. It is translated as CASSLLVRGPYGYTF.

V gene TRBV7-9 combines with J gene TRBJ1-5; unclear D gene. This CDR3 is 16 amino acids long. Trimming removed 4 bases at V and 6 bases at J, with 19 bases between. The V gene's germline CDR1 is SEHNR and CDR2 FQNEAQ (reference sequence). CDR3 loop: CASSSGVGLNGQPQHF. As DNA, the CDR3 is TGTGCCAGCAGCTCTGGGGTGGGGTTAAACGGTCAGCCCCAGCATTTT. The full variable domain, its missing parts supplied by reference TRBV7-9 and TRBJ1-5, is DTGVSQNPRHKITKRGQNVTFRCDPISEHNRLYWYRQTLGQGPEFLTYFQNEAQLEKSRLLSDRFSAERPKGSFSTLEIQRTEQGDSAMYLCASSSGVGLNGQPQHFGDGTRLSIL.

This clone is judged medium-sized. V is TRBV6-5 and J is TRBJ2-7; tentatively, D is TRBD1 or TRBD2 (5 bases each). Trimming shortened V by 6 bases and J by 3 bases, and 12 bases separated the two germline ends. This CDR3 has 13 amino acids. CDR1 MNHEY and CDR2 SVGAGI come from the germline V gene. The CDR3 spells CASSYGTIYEQYF. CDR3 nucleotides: TGTGCCAGCAGCTACGGGACCATCTACGAGCAGTACTTC.

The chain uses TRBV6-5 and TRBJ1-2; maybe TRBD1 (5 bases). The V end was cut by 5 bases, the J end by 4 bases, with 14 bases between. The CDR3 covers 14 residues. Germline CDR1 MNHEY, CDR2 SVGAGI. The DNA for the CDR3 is TGTGCCAGCAGTGAGGCAGGGAGTGCCTATGGCTACACCTTC. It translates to CASSEAGSAYGYTF.

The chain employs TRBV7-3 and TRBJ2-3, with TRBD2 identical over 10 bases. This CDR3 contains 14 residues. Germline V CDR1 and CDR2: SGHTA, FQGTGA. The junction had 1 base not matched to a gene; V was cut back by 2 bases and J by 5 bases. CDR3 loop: CASSLLAGEDTQYF. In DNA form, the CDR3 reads TGTGCCAGCAGCTTACTAGCGGGAGAAGATACGCAGTATTTT.

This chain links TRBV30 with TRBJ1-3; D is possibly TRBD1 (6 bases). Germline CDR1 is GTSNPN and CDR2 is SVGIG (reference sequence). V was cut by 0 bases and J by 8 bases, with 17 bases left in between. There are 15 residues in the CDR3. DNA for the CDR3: TGTGCCTGGAGTGTAGGAGGGGGAAATAGAGACACCATATATTTT. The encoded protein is CAWSVGGGNRDTIYF.

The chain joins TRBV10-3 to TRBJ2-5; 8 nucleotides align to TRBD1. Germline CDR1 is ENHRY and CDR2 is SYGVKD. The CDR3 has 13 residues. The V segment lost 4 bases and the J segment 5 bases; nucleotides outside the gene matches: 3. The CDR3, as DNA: TGTGCCATCAGTGGGACAGGGCGGGAGACCCAGTACTTC. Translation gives CAISGTGRETQYF.

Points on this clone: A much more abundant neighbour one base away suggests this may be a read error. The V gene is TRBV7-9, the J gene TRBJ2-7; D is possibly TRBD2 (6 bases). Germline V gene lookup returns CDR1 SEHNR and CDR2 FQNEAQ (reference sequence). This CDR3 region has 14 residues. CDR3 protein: CASSPVGGNYEQCF. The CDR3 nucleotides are TGTGCCAGCAGCCCAGTGGGCGGGAACTACGAGCAGTGCTTC. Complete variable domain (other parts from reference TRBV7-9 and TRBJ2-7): DTGVSQNPRHKITKRGQNVTFRCDPISEHNRLYWYRQTLGQGPEFLTYFQNEAQLEKSRLLSDRFSAERPKGSFSTLEIQRTEQGDSAMYLCASSPVGGNYEQCFGPGTRLTVT.

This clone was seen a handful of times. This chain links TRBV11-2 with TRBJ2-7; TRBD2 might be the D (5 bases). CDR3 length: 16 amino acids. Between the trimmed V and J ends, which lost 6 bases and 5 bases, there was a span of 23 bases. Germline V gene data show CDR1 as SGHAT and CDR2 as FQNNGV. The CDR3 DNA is TGTGCCAGCAGACCTTGGACCTTCAGTGGAGGAAACGAGCAGTACTTC. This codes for CASRPWTFSGGNEQYF.

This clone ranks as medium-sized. The CDR3 region is CATGTGNTGELFF. As DNA, the CDR3 is TGTGCCACCGGGACAGGGAACACCGGGGAGCTGTTTTTT. V gene TRBV6-5 combines with J gene TRBJ2-2; 8 bases are a match to TRBD1. CDR1 and CDR2 from the germline V gene are MNHEY and SVGAGI. This CDR3 has 13 residues. V shed 10 bases, J shed 1 base, and the junction held 2 bases outside the gene matches.

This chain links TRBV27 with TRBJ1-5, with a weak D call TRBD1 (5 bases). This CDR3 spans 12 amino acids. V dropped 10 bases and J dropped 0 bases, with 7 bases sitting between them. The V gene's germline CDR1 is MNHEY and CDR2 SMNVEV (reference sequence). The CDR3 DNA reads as TGTGCCACAGGGTTTAGCAATCAGCCCCAGCATTTT. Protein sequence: CATGFSNQPQHF.

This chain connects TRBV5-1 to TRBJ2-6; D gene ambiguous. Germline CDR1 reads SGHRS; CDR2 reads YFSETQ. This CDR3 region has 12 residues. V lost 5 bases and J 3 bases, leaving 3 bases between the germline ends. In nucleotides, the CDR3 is TGCGCCAGCAGGGGTGGGGCCAACGTCCTGACTTTC. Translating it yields CASRGGANVLTF.

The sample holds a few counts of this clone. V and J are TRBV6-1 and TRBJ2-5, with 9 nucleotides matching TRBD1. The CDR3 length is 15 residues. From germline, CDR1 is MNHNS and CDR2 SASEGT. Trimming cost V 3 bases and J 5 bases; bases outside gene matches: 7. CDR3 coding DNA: TGTGCCAGCAGTGAGGGGACAGGGTCGGGGGAGACCCAGTACTTC. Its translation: CASSEGTGSGETQYF.

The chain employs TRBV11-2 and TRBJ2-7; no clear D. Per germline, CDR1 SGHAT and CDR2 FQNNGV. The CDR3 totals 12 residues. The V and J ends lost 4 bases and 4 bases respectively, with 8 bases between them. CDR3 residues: CASSSRAYEQYF. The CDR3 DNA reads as TGTGCCAGCAGCTCTAGGGCTTACGAGCAGTACTTC.

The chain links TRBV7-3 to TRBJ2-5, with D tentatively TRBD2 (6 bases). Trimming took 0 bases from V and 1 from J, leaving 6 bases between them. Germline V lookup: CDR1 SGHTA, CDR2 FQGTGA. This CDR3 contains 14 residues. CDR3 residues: CASSLTGGQETQYF. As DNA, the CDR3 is TGTGCCAGCAGCTTAACGGGGGGCCAAGAGACCCAGTACTTC.

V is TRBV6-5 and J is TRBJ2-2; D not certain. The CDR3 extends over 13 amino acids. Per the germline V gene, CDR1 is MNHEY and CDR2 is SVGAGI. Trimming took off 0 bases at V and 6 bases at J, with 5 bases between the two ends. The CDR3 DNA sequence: TGTGCCAGCAGTTACTCCTCTGCCGGGGAGCTGTTTTTT. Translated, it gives CASSYSSAGELFF.

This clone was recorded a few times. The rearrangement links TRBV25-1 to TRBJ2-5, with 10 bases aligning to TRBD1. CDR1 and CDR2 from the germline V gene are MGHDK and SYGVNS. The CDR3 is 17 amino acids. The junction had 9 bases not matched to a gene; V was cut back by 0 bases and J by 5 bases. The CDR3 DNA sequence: TGTGCCAGCAGTGAATATGGGACAGGGGTTAGGGGGGAGACCCAGTACTTC. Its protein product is CASSEYGTGVRGETQYF.

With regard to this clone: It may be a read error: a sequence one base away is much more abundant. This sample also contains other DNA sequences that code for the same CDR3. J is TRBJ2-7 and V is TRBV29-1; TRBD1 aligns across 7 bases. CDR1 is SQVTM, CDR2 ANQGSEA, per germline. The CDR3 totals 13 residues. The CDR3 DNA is TGCAGCGTGGAAGGTACAGGGGCCTACGAGCAGTACTTC. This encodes CSVEGTGAYEQYF.